This TCR beta chain appears in the sequencing data of a study of cytomegalovirus exposure and HLA in healthy donors. Turning to the study itself: HLA-typed donors were the source of 83 million or so unique TCRs held in an early data release.

The study ran its PCR with 60 Vbeta and 13 Jbeta primers. TCRdb keeps only in-frame clones here, not all; method: immunoSEQ multiplex PCR. The table shows about 160,000 clones, with roughly 80% occurring only once. Input material: PBMCs. The clonotype originates from a man between 18 and 35 years old in good health and CMV-seronegative.

CDR3: CASSPEGPYEQYF. Here the CDR3 DNA reads TGCGCCAGCAGCCCGGAGGGGCCCTACGAGCAGTACTTC. The chain combines TRBV5-1 with TRBJ2-7; tentative D call: TRBD2 (6 bases). The CDR3 extends over 13 amino acids. Germline V gene lookup returns CDR1 SGHRS and CDR2 YFSETQ. Trimming left V 4 bases short and J 2 bases short, with 10 bases between.